The 3 T cell receptor beta chains listed next were all sequenced from one sample in a study of CD8 T cells in ankylosing spondylitis (dated by TCRdb to about 2017). Library prep was done by 5' RACE. Instrument on record: Illumina HiSeq 2500. TCRdb reprocessed the public reads (quality trimming at Q25 with fastp, clone calling with MiXCR) and kept in-frame beta chains. Every entry covers one CDR3 protein and lists the most common genes and DNA from its rows. The sample table holds 210,000 or so distinct CDR3 sequences, of which roughly 8% were seen once. The ten largest account for about 5% of the sample. Sequencing used blood, either unsorted or a sorted T cell fraction (not recorded which). These receptors came from a female donor with ankylosing spondylitis or in good health (not recorded which).

J is TRBJ2-7 and V is TRBV7-2, with 9 bases fitting TRBD1. This CDR3 has 16 amino acids. Germline trimming cut 5 bases from V and 1 base from J; bases unmatched to any gene: 9. Germline CDR1 SGHTA, CDR2 FQGNSA. The CDR3 reads CASSATGTGKSYEQYF. The CDR3 DNA follows: TGTGCCAGCAGCGCTACCGGGACAGGGAAATCCTACGAGCAGTACTTC.

The table lists this clonotype with many counts. J is TRBJ2-3 and V is TRBV19; 9 bases map to TRBD2. Trimming removed 3 bases from V and 3 bases from J; junction bases left unmatched: 1. The CDR3 is made up of 14 amino acids. Germline values: CDR1 LNHDA, CDR2 SQIVND (reference sequence). CDR3 bases: TGTGCCAGTAGTATCCTAGCGGGAACAGATACGCAGTATTTT. The encoded protein is CASSILAGTDTQYF.

Comment on this clonotype: A much larger clone differs from this one at a single base, so this may be a read error. The chain links TRBV7-9 to TRBJ2-2, with TRBD1 matching 8 bases. The germline V gene encodes CDR1 SEHNR and CDR2 FQNEAQ (reference sequence). CDR3 length: 16 amino acids. Written as DNA, the CDR3 is TGTGCCAGCAGCTCACGGACAGGGATGAACACCAGGGAGCTGTTTTTT. Protein sequence: CASSSRTGMNTRELFF.